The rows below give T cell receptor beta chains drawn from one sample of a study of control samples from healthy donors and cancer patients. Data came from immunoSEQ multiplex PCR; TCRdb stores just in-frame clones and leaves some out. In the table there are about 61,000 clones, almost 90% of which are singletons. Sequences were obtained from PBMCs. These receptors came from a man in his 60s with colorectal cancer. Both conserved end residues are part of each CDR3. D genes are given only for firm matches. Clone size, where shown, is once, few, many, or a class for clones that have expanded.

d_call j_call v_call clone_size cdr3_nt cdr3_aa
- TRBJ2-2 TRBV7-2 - TGTGCCAGCAGGCCCTACTACACCGGGGAGCTGTTTTTT CASRPYYTGELFF
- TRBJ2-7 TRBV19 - TGTGCCAGTAGTATTACGGTGCTCTACGAGCAGTACTTC CASSITVLYEQYF
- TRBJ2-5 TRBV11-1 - TGTGCCAGCAGCTTTGAAAGGGAAGAGACCCAGTACTTC CASSFEREETQYF
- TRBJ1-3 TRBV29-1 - TGCAGCGCGGTCCGGGCAAACACCATATATTTT CSAVRANTIYF
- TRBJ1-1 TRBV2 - TGTGCCAGCAGAGACCGGATCTACGGGGCGAACACTGAAGCTTTCTTT CASRDRIYGANTEAFF
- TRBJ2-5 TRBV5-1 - TGCGCCAGCAGCCCCCTAGGACTGCCCCAGACCCAGTACTTC CASSPLGLPQTQYF
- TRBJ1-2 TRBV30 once TGTGCCTGGGACGGCATTGGGGGCTACACCTTC CAWDGIGGYTF
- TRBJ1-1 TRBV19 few TGTGCCAGTAGTATAGCGGCGGGGACTGAAGCTTTCTTT CASSIAAGTEAFF
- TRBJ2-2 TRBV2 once TGTGCCAGCAGTCAGATGGGGGCGAACACCGGGGAGCTGTTTTTT CASSQMGANTGELFF
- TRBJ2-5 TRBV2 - TGTGCCAGCAGTGTGGGGTCGGTTGGTGAGACCCAGTACTTC CASSVGSVGETQYF
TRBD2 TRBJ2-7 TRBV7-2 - TGTGCCAGCAGCCGGGGGGGGAGATTTTACGAGCAGTACTTC CASSRGGRFYEQYF
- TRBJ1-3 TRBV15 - TGTGCCACCAGCGTAGGTTTCCGGGAGAGAAACACCATATATTTT CATSVGFRERNTIYF
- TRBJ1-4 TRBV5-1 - TGCGCCAGCAGCTTAAGGGCATCTAATGAAAAACTGTTTTTT CASSLRASNEKLFF
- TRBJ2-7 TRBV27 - TGTGCCAGCAGTTGGCAGGGGGGGGGCGAGCAGTACTTC CASSWQGGGEQYF
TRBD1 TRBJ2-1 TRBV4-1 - TGCGCCAGCAGACAGGGGCTCACACAGTTCTTC CASRQGLTQFF
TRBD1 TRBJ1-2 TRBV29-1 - TGCAGCGCCCAAGGACAGGGACATGGCTACACCTTC CSAQGQGHGYTF
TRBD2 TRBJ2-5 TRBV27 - TGTGCCAGCAGTTTCCGGGGGAGGGACCAGTACTTC CASSFRGRDQYF
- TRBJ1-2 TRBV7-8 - TGTGCCAGCAGCTTAGCGGTCGGTAGGGACGGACCTAACTATGGCTACACCTTC CASSLAVGRDGPNYGYTF
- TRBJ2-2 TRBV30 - TGTGCCTGTACGCCCGGGGCCCTAACGAACACCGGGGAGCTGTTTTTT CACTPGALTNTGELFF
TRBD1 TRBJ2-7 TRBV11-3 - TGTGCCAGCAGCTTGGGGGCCGGTCCCGGGACAGGATCCTACGAGCAGTACTTC CASSLGAGPGTGSYEQYF
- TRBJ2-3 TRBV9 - TGTGCCAGCAGCTTGGGGCCAGACGGGGATACGCAGTATTTT CASSLGPDGDTQYF
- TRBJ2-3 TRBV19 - TGTGCCAGTAGCATCCGGGGCAGGTCTCATTCGGATACGCAGTATTTT CASSIRGRSHSDTQYF
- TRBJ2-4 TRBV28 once TGTGCCAGCAGTGGCGAAAACATTCAGTACTTC CASSGENIQYF
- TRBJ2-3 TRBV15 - TGTGCCACCAGCAGAGATGGGGTCACAGATACGCAGTATTTT CATSRDGVTDTQYF
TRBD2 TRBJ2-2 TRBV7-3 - TGTGCCAGCAGCTCCGCCCGGGCGGGGGTCACCGGGGAGCTGTTTTTT CASSSARAGVTGELFF
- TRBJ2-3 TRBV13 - TGTGCCAGCAGCCGTCAAACAGATACGCAGTATTTT CASSRQTDTQYF
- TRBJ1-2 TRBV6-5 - TGTGCCAGCAGACAGCAGGGAGCAAAGTACTATGGCTACACCTTC CASRQQGAKYYGYTF
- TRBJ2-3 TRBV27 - TGTGCCAGCACCGGAACAGGATCCCGCACAGATACGCAGTATTTT CASTGTGSRTDTQYF
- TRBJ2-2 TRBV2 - TGTGCCAGCAAGGCAGGCCCCGGGGAGCTGTTTTTT CASKAGPGELFF
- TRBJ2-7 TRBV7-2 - TGTGCCAGCAGCCGATGGTCCTACGAGCAGTACTTC CASSRWSYEQYF
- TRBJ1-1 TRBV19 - TGTGCCAGTAGTATAAGGTCAGGGGACGTTCGCGCTTTCTTT CASSIRSGDVRAFF
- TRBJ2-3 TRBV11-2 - TGTGCCAGCAGCTCATGGGGGACTGCCCATAAGAGTACGCAGTATTTT CASSSWGTAHKSTQYF
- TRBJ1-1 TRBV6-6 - TGTGCCAGCAGCCTAAGTGGATTGAACACTGAAGCTTTCTTT CASSLSGLNTEAFF
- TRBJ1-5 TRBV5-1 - TGCGCCAGCAGCTTGGGGCAAAATAGCAATCAGCCCCAGCATTTT CASSLGQNSNQPQHF
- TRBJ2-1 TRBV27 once TGTGCCAGCAGTTCCCTCGACACTCCCAATGAGCAGTTCTTC CASSSLDTPNEQFF
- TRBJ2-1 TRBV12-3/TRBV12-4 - TGTGCCAGCACCCTCGGAGGGATCGATGAGCAGTTCTTC CASTLGGIDEQFF
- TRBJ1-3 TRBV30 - TGTGCCTGGAGTGAAACATGGGGTGGAAACACCATATATTTT CAWSETWGGNTIYF
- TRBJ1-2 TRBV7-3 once TGTGCCAGCAGCTTATGCAGGGTTCGTGGCTACACCTTC CASSLCRVRGYTF
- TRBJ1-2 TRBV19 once TGTGCCAGTAGTGCGTCCGGGGGGAGCTATGGCTACACCTTC CASSASGGSYGYTF
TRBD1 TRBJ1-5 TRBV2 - TGTGCCAGCAGTCGGACAGGTGGCAATCAGCCCCAGCATTTT CASSRTGGNQPQHF
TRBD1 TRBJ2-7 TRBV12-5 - TGTGCTAGTGGTGGACAGGGCACCTACGAGCAGTACTTC CASGGQGTYEQYF